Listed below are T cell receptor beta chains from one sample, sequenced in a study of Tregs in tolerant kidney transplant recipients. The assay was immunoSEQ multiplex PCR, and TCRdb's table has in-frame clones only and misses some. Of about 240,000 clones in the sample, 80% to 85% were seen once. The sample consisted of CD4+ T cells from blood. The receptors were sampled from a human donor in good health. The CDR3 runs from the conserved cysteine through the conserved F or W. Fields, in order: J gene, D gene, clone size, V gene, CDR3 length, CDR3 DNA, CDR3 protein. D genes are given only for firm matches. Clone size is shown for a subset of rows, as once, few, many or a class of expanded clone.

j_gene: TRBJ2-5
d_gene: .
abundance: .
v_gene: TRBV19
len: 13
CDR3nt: TGTGCCAGTAGTATAGGGCACCAAGAGACCCAGTACTTC
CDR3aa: CASSIGHQETQYF

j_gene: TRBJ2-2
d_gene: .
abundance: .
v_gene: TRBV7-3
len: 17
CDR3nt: TGTGCCAGCAGCTTTAGGGGGGGCCCCGCGAACACCGGGGAGCTGTTTTTT
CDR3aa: CASSFRGGPANTGELFF

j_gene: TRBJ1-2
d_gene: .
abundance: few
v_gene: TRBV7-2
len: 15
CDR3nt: TGTGCCAGCAGCTCTAGCGGTGTACAGGGCTATGGCTACACCTTC
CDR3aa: CASSSSGVQGYGYTF

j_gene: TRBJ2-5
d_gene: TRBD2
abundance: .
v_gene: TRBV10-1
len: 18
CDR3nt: TGCGCCAGCAGTCTCTACGGACTAGCGGGGGGAGGTCGAGAGACCCAGTACTTC
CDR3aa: CASSLYGLAGGGRETQYF

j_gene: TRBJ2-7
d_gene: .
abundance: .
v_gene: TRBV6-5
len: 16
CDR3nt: TGTGCCAGCAGTTACTCGCCGTCCAGGACGGGATACGAGCAGTACTTC
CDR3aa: CASSYSPSRTGYEQYF

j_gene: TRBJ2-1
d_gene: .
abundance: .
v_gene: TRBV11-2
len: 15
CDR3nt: TGTGCCAGCAGCAGAGGGAGGGGGGGATACAATGAGCAGTTCTTC
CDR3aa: CASSRGRGGYNEQFF

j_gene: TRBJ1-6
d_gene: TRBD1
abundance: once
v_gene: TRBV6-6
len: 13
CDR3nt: TGTGCCAGCAGCCAGACAGGGAATTCACCCCTCCACTTT
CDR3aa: CASSQTGNSPLHF

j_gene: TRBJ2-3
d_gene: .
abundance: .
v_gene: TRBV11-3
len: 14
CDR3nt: TGTGCCAGCAGCTCGGGACCAGACACAGATACGCAGTATTTT
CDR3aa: CASSSGPDTDTQYF

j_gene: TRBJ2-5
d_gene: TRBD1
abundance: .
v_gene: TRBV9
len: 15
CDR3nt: TGTGCCAGCAGCGTAGGCACAGGGGGCGCTGAGACCCAGTACTTC
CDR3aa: CASSVGTGGAETQYF

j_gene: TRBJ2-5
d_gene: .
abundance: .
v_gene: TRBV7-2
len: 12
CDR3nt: TGTGCCAGCAGCCTAGCCCTCAAGACCCAGTACTTC
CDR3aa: CASSLALKTQYF

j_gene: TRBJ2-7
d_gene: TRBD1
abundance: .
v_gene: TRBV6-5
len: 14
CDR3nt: TGTGCCAGCAGACGGACAGGGGGGACCTACGAGCAGTACTTC
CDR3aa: CASRRTGGTYEQYF

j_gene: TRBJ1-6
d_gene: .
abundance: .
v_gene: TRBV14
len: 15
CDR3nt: TGTGCCAGCAGCCAAGAGGGGTATAATAATTCACCCCTCCACTTT
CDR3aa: CASSQEGYNNSPLHF

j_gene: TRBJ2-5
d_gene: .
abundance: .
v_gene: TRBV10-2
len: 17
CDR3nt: TGCGCCAGCAGTGACCTACACCGGGGAGGAGGTCTGGAGACCCAGTACTTC
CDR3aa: CASSDLHRGGGLETQYF

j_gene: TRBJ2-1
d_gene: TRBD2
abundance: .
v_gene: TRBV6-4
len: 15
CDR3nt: TGTGCCAGCAGTGAACTAGCGGCCAACTACAATGAGCAGTTCTTC
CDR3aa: CASSELAANYNEQFF

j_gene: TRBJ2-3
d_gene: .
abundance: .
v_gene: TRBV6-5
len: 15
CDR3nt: TGTGCCAGCAGTTACTCGAGACCAAAATCAGATACGCAGTATTTT
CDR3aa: CASSYSRPKSDTQYF

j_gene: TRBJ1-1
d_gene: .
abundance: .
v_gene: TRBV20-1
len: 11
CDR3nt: TGCAGTGCTCGGGGGAACACTGAAGCTTTCTTT
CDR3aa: CSARGNTEAFF

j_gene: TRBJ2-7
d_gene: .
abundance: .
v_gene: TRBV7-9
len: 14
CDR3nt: TGTGCCAGCAGCTTAGCGGCGGGGACCTACGAGCAGTACTTC
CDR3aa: CASSLAAGTYEQYF

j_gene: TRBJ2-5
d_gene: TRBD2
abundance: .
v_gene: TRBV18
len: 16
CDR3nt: TGTGCCAGCTCAACAGGGGGGACTAGCGGTCAAGAGACCCAGTACTTC
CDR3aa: CASSTGGTSGQETQYF

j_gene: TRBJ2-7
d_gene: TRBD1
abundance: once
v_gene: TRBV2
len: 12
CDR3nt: TGTGCCAGCAGTGGGGACAGGAACGAGCAGTACTTC
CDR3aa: CASSGDRNEQYF

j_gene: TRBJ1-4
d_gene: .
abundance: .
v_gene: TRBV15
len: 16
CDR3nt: TGTGCCACCAGCAGTTTGGGCGGGACCAATCAAGCTAAACTGTTTTTT
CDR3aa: CATSSLGGTNQAKLFF